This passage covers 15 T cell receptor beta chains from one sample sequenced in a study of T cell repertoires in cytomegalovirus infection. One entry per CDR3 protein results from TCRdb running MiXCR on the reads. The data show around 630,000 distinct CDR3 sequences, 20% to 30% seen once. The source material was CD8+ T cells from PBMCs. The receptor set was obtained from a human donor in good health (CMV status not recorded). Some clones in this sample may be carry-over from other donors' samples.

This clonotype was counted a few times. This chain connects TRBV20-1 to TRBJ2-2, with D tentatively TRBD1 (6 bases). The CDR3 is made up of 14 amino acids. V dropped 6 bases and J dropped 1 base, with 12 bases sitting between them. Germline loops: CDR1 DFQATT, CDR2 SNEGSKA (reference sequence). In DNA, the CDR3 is TGCAGTGCCCCCCGGACAGAGAACACCGGGGAGCTGTTTTTT. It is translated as CSAPRTENTGELFF.

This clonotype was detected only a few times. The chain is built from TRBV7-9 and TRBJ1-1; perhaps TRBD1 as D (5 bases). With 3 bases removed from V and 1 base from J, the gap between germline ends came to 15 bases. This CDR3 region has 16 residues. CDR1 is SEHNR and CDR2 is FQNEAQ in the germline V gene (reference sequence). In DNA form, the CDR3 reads TGTGCCAGCAGCTTGACAGAATACTTCCAGAACACTGAAGCTTTCTTT. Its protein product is CASSLTEYFQNTEAFF.

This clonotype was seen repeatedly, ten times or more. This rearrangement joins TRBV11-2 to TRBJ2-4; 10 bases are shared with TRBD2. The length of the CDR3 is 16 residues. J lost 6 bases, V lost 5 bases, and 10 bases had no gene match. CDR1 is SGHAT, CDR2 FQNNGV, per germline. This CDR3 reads CASSREQTSGVNIQYF. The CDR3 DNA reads TGTGCCAGCAGCCGTGAACAAACTAGCGGGGTAAACATTCAGTACTTC.

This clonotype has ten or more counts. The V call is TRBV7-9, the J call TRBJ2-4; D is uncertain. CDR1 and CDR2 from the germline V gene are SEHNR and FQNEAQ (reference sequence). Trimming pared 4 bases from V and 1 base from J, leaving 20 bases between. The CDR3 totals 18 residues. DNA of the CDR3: TGTGCCAGCAGCTCCCCCTCCGACAACTGGGGTGCCAAAAACATTCAGTACTTC. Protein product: CASSSPSDNWGAKNIQYF.

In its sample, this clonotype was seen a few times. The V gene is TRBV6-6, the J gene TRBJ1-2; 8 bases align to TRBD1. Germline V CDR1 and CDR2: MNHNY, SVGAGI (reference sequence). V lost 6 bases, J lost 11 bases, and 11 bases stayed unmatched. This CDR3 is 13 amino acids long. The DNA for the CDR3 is TGTGCCAGCAGAACCGGGACAGGACAACAATACACCTTC. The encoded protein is CASRTGTGQQYTF.

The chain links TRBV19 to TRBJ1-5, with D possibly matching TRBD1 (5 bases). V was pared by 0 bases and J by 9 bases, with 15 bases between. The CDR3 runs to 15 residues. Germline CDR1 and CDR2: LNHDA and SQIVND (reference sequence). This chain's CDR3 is CASSIDGQGIRPQHF. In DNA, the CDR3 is TGTGCCAGTAGTATAGACGGGCAGGGCATTCGGCCCCAGCATTTT.

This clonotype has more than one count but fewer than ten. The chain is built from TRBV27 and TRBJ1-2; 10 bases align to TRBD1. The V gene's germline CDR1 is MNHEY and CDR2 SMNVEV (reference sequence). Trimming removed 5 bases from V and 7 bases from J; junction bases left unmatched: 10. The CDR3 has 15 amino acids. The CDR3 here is CASSLGTGAKIGYTF. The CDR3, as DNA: TGTGCCAGCAGTCTCGGGACAGGGGCCAAGATTGGCTACACCTTC.

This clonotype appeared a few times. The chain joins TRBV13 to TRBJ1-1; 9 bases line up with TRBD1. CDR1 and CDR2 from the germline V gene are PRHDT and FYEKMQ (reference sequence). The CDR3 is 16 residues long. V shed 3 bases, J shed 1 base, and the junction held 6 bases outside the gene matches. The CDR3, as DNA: TGTGCCAGCAGCTTTGACAGGGGGAAAGGGAACACTGAAGCTTTCTTT. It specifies CASSFDRGKGNTEAFF.

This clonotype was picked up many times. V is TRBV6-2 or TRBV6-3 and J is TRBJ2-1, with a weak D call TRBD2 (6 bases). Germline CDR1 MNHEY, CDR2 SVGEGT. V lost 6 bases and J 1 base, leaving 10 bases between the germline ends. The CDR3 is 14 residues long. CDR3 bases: TGTGCCAGCAGGAGCCTAGCGTCCTACAATGAGCAGTTCTTC. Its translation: CASRSLASYNEQFF.

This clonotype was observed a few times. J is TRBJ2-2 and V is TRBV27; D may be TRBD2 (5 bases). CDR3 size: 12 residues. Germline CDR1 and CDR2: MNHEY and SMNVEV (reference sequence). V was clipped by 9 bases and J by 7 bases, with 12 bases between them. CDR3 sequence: CASFGVGGELFF. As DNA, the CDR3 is TGTGCCAGTTTCGGGGTTGGCGGGGAGCTGTTTTTT.

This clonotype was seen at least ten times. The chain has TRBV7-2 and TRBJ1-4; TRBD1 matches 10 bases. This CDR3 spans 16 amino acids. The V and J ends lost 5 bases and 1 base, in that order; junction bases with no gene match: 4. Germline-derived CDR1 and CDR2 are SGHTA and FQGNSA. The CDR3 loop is CASSRTGGVTNEKLFF. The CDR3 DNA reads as TGTGCCAGCAGCCGGACAGGGGGGGTAACTAATGAAAAACTGTTTTTT.

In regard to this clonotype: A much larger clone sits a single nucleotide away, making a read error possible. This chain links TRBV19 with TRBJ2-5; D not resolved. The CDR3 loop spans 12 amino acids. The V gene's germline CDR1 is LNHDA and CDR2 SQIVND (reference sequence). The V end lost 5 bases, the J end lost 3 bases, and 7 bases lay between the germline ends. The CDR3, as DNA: TGTGCCAGTAGTTTCGGAAAAGAGACCCAGTACTTC. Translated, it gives CASSFGKETQYF.

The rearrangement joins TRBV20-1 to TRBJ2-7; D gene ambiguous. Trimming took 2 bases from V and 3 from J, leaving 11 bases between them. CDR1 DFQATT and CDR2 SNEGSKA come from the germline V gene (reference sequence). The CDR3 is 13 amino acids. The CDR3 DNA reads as TGCAGTGCTAGAAAGGCAGAAGGCTACGAGCAGTACGTC. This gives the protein CSARKAEGYEQYV.

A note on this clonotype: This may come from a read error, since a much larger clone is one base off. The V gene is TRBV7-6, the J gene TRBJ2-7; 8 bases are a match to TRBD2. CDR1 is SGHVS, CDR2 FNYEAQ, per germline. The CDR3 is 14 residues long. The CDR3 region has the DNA TGTACCAGCAGCCTTAGCGGGAACTCGTACGAGCAGTACTTC. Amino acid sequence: CTSSLSGNSYEQYF.

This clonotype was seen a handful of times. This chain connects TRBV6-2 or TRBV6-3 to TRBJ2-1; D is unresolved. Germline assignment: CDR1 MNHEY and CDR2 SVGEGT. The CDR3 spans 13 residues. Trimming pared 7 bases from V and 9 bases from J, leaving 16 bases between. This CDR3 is CASNKGRASEQFF. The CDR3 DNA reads TGTGCCAGCAATAAAGGTAGGGCAAGTGAGCAGTTCTTC.